A selection of T cell receptor beta chains follows, all from one sample in a study of blood T cell repertoires in COVID-19. This table comes from immunoSEQ multiplex PCR, and its TCRdb copy is limited to in-frame clones, with some not included. This table holds roughly 220,000 clones, roughly 80% found once. Sequencing was done on a sample of PBMCs or T cells enriched from blood (not recorded which). The receptor source for this set is a woman aged 40 to 50 with acute COVID-19. Both conserved end residues are part of each CDR3. Each record gives: J gene, V gene, D gene, clone size, CDR3 DNA, CDR3 protein. A D gene is named only where the DNA matches it firmly. Size values are once, few and many counts, or a class for expanded clones, and some rows have none.

j_gene: TRBJ2-7
v_gene: TRBV24-1
d_gene: .
abundance: .
CDR3nt: TGTGCCACCAGTGACCCTAGTGGGGGGGCCGACGCCTACGAGCAGTACTTC
CDR3aa: CATSDPSGGADAYEQYF

j_gene: TRBJ2-3
v_gene: TRBV4-1
d_gene: .
abundance: .
CDR3nt: TGCGCCAGCAGCCCACCGGTGTACACAGATACGCAGTATTTT
CDR3aa: CASSPPVYTDTQYF

j_gene: TRBJ1-2
v_gene: TRBV4-1
d_gene: .
abundance: few
CDR3nt: TGCGCCAGCAGCCCAGGGGAGGGGGTTGGGCATGGCTACACCTTC
CDR3aa: CASSPGEGVGHGYTF

j_gene: TRBJ1-1
v_gene: TRBV19
d_gene: .
abundance: .
CDR3nt: TGTGCCAGTAGTCCTACAGGGACCCACACTGAAGCTTTCTTT
CDR3aa: CASSPTGTHTEAFF

j_gene: TRBJ2-1
v_gene: TRBV24-1
d_gene: .
abundance: .
CDR3nt: TGTGCCACCAGTGATTTGGGTACAGCCAATGAGCAGTTCTTC
CDR3aa: CATSDLGTANEQFF

j_gene: TRBJ2-7
v_gene: TRBV29-1
d_gene: .
abundance: .
CDR3nt: TGCAGCCTAGGACGCGGGTCCTCCTACGAGCAGTACTTC
CDR3aa: CSLGRGSSYEQYF

j_gene: TRBJ2-3
v_gene: TRBV5-1
d_gene: .
abundance: .
CDR3nt: TGCGCCAGCAGCCCCAACACAGATACGCAGTATTTT
CDR3aa: CASSPNTDTQYF

j_gene: TRBJ2-7
v_gene: TRBV30
d_gene: TRBD1
abundance: .
CDR3nt: TGTGCCTGGAGTGTACTTGGGACAGGGGACGAGCAGTACTTC
CDR3aa: CAWSVLGTGDEQYF

j_gene: TRBJ2-7
v_gene: TRBV24-1
d_gene: .
abundance: .
CDR3nt: TGTGCCACCAGTGATTCACAGGTCATCGAGCAGTACTTC
CDR3aa: CATSDSQVIEQYF

j_gene: TRBJ2-3
v_gene: TRBV7-2
d_gene: .
abundance: once
CDR3nt: TGTGCCAGCAGCTTAGCGGGGCCCGGAGATACGCAGTATTTT
CDR3aa: CASSLAGPGDTQYF

j_gene: TRBJ2-2
v_gene: TRBV5-1
d_gene: TRBD2
abundance: .
CDR3nt: TGCGCCAGCAGCTTGGCGGGAGGTCTGAACACCGGGGAGCTGTTTTTT
CDR3aa: CASSLAGGLNTGELFF

j_gene: TRBJ2-1
v_gene: TRBV10-2
d_gene: .
abundance: once
CDR3nt: TGCGCCAGCAGCGTAACAGGGCCCAATGAGCAGTTCTTC
CDR3aa: CASSVTGPNEQFF

j_gene: TRBJ1-1
v_gene: TRBV10-1
d_gene: TRBD1
abundance: many
CDR3nt: TGCGCCAGCAGTGAAGGACAGGGGAGAGCTTTCTTT
CDR3aa: CASSEGQGRAFF

j_gene: TRBJ2-7
v_gene: TRBV7-8
d_gene: .
abundance: once
CDR3nt: TGTGCCAGCAGCTTAGACGCCAGCTCCTACGAGCAGTACTTC
CDR3aa: CASSLDASSYEQYF

j_gene: TRBJ1-1
v_gene: TRBV24-1
d_gene: TRBD1
abundance: .
CDR3nt: TGTGCCACCAGTGGCCCGGGACAGAGCAACACTGAAGCTTTCTTT
CDR3aa: CATSGPGQSNTEAFF

j_gene: TRBJ2-7
v_gene: TRBV7-6
d_gene: TRBD1
abundance: .
CDR3nt: TGTGCCAGCAGCGGCCGCGCAGGGGGCTCGACCTACGAGCAGTACTTC
CDR3aa: CASSGRAGGSTYEQYF

j_gene: TRBJ2-7
v_gene: TRBV5-5
d_gene: .
abundance: once
CDR3nt: TGTGCCAGCAGCATGGTCGGTTACGAGCAGTACTTC
CDR3aa: CASSMVGYEQYF

j_gene: TRBJ2-7
v_gene: TRBV27
d_gene: .
abundance: .
CDR3nt: TGTGCCAGCAGTATCGGGGGGCCGACCTACGAGCAGTACTTC
CDR3aa: CASSIGGPTYEQYF

j_gene: TRBJ1-1
v_gene: TRBV20-1
d_gene: .
abundance: .
CDR3nt: TGCAGTGCTACCCTCGGGGTTGAAGCTTTCTTT
CDR3aa: CSATLGVEAFF

j_gene: TRBJ1-2
v_gene: TRBV6-1
d_gene: .
abundance: .
CDR3nt: TGTGCCAGCAGTGAATTTCCCCAAGGAGCGGCCTACACCTTC
CDR3aa: CASSEFPQGAAYTF